A selection of T cell receptor beta chains follows, all from one sample in a study of cytomegalovirus exposure and HLA in healthy donors. The data were produced by immunoSEQ multiplex PCR, yet TCRdb's version contains in-frame clones alone and is incomplete. Here the sample table reports about 54,000 clones. The material sequenced was PBMCs. The receptors derive from a woman aged 40 to 49 in good health and CMV-seronegative. Each CDR3 is given with its conserved first and last residue. The D gene is left open where the match is weak.

v_call: TRBV7-9; j_call: TRBJ1-1; d_call: -; cdr3_aa: CASSLRGGFTEAFF; cdr3_nt: TGTGCCAGCAGCTTACGGGGGGGGTTCACTGAAGCTTTCTTT
v_call: TRBV18; j_call: TRBJ1-2; d_call: -; cdr3_aa: CASSPQSGMDGYTF; cdr3_nt: TGTGCCAGCTCACCACAATCAGGGATGGATGGCTACACCTTC
v_call: TRBV6-5; j_call: TRBJ1-2; d_call: TRBD1; cdr3_aa: CASSYGQGSDYTF; cdr3_nt: TGTGCCAGCAGTTACGGACAGGGATCGGACTACACCTTC
v_call: TRBV18; j_call: TRBJ1-1; d_call: TRBD1; cdr3_aa: CASSPGQDTEAFF; cdr3_nt: TGTGCCAGCTCACCCGGACAGGACACTGAAGCTTTCTTT
v_call: TRBV9; j_call: TRBJ1-5; d_call: -; cdr3_aa: CASSPTGLNQPQHF; cdr3_nt: TGTGCCAGCAGCCCCACGGGTCTCAATCAGCCCCAGCATTTT
v_call: TRBV5-1; j_call: TRBJ1-2; d_call: TRBD1; cdr3_aa: CASRMGQTDGYTF; cdr3_nt: TGCGCCAGCAGAATGGGACAGACCGATGGCTACACCTTC
v_call: TRBV15; j_call: TRBJ1-4; d_call: -; cdr3_aa: CATSRAPNEKLFF; cdr3_nt: TGTGCCACCAGCAGGGCCCCAAATGAAAAACTGTTTTTT
v_call: TRBV28; j_call: TRBJ1-2; d_call: TRBD1; cdr3_aa: CASSLPPRTGSLYGYTF; cdr3_nt: TGTGCCAGCAGTCTGCCGCCAAGGACAGGGAGCCTCTATGGCTACACCTTC
v_call: TRBV5-5; j_call: TRBJ1-6; d_call: TRBD1; cdr3_aa: CASSWTLGQGNSPLHF; cdr3_nt: TGTGCCAGCAGCTGGACGCTGGGACAGGGTAATTCACCCCTCCACTTT
v_call: TRBV5-1; j_call: TRBJ1-2; d_call: TRBD1; cdr3_aa: CASSLDGTGVEDGYTF; cdr3_nt: TGCGCCAGCAGCTTGGACGGGACAGGGGTGGAGGATGGCTACACCTTC
v_call: TRBV6-1; j_call: TRBJ2-7; d_call: -; cdr3_aa: CASSHLTGSYEQYF; cdr3_nt: TGTGCCAGCAGTCACCTGACGGGCTCCTACGAGCAGTACTTC
v_call: TRBV2; j_call: TRBJ2-5; d_call: TRBD2; cdr3_aa: CASGLAGIGTQYF; cdr3_nt: TGTGCCAGCGGGCTAGCGGGGATTGGGACCCAGTACTTC
v_call: TRBV10-3; j_call: TRBJ2-7; d_call: -; cdr3_aa: CAISDPDRAGAYEQYF; cdr3_nt: TGTGCCATCAGTGATCCGGACAGGGCGGGAGCCTACGAGCAGTACTTC
v_call: TRBV5-1; j_call: TRBJ1-4; d_call: -; cdr3_aa: CASSLTGATNEKLFF; cdr3_nt: TGCGCCAGCAGCTTAACAGGCGCAACTAATGAAAAACTGTTTTTT
v_call: TRBV6-5; j_call: TRBJ2-7; d_call: TRBD2; cdr3_aa: CASSRTSGAYEQYF; cdr3_nt: TGTGCCAGCAGCAGGACTAGCGGGGCCTACGAGCAGTACTTC
v_call: TRBV28; j_call: TRBJ1-2; d_call: -; cdr3_aa: CASSLEGGGGGYTF; cdr3_nt: TGTGCCAGCAGTTTAGAGGGGGGGGGAGGCGGCTACACCTTC
v_call: TRBV4-1; j_call: TRBJ1-2; d_call: -; cdr3_aa: CASSQPDSINYGYTF; cdr3_nt: TGCGCCAGCAGCCAGCCGGACAGCATTAACTATGGCTACACCTTC
v_call: TRBV28; j_call: TRBJ2-7; d_call: TRBD2; cdr3_aa: CASSLVASGSQYEQYF; cdr3_nt: TGTGCCAGCAGTTTGGTGGCTAGCGGGAGCCAATACGAGCAGTACTTC
v_call: TRBV7-6; j_call: TRBJ2-3; d_call: TRBD2; cdr3_aa: CARGASGGTDTQYF; cdr3_nt: TGTGCCAGAGGCGCTTCGGGAGGAACAGATACGCAGTATTTT
v_call: TRBV11-2; j_call: TRBJ2-5; d_call: TRBD2; cdr3_aa: CASSLSPWTSGRGETQYF; cdr3_nt: TGTGCCAGCAGCTTAAGCCCGTGGACTAGCGGGAGGGGAGAGACCCAGTACTTC
v_call: TRBV7-7; j_call: TRBJ2-1; d_call: -; cdr3_aa: CASSPAPQGSGSYNEQFF; cdr3_nt: TGTGCCAGCAGCCCAGCCCCCCAGGGTTCCGGCTCCTACAATGAGCAGTTCTTC
v_call: TRBV4-3; j_call: TRBJ2-7; d_call: TRBD2; cdr3_aa: CASSQEDTSAYEQYF; cdr3_nt: TGCGCCAGCAGCCAAGAAGACACTAGCGCCTACGAGCAGTACTTC
v_call: TRBV28; j_call: TRBJ1-6; d_call: -; cdr3_aa: CASRQSTGMMNSPLHF; cdr3_nt: TGTGCCAGCAGGCAATCGACAGGCATGATGAATTCACCCCTCCACTTT